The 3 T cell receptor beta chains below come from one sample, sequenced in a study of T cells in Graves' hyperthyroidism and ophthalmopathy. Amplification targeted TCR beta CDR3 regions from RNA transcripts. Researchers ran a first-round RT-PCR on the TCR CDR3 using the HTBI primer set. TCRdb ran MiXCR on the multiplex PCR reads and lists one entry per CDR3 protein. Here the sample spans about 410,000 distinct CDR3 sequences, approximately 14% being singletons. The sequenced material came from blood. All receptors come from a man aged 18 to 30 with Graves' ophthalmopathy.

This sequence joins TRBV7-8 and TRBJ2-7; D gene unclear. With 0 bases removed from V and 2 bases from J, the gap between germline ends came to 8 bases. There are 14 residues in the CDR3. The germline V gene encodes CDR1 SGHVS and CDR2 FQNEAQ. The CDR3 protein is CASSLAQVAYEQYF. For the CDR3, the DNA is TGTGCCAGCAGCTTAGCACAAGTTGCCTACGAGCAGTACTTC.

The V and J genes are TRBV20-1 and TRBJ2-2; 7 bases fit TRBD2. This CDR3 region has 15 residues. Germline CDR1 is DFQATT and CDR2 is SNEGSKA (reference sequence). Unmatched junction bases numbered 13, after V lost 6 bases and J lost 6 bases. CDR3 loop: CSAPWGGVGSGELFF. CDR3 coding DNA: TGCAGTGCCCCATGGGGGGGAGTAGGTTCCGGGGAGCTGTTTTTT.

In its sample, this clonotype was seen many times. The CDR3 spells CASSQEGQVLSGNTIYF. The CDR3 coding sequence is TGTGCCAGCAGCCAAGAAGGTCAGGTTCTCTCTGGAAACACCATATATTTT. The chain combines TRBV3-1 with TRBJ1-3, with D hard to call. Germline-derived CDR1 and CDR2 are LGHDT and YNNKEL (reference sequence). V was pared by 0 bases and J by 0 bases, with 12 bases between. This CDR3 has 17 amino acids.